The sequence of this T cell receptor beta chain was determined in a study of vaccination effects on CD4 cells after COVID-19. Study-level background: A couple of convalescent patients each provided a sample, at 16 days and at one week before vaccination.

Details on this clone: What it recognizes is unknown.

The assay was immunoSEQ multiplex PCR, and TCRdb's table has in-frame clones only and misses some. This sample has 40,000 to 60,000 clones, with 74% found just once. The study's findings and limits: Spike-reactive clones in convalescents after vaccination were chiefly newly vaccine-induced.

The V and J ends lost 1 base and 2 bases respectively, with 5 bases between them. In germline, CDR1 is SGDLS, CDR2 YYNGEE. CDR3 length equals 13 residues. Isolation of CD4+ T cells took place after ten to eleven days of culture. The person had PCR-confirmed SARS-CoV-2 infection between March and December 2020. The sample consisted of CD4+ T cells from PBMCs cultured without peptide, taken before COVID-19 vaccination. The gene calls are TRBV9 and TRBJ2-3; D uncertain. The receptor's source is a human donor who had a prior SARS-CoV-2 infection. The CDR3 is CASSVTNTDTQYF. The CDR3 nucleotides are TGTGCCAGCAGCGTAACCAACACAGATACGCAGTATTTT.